The 26 T cell receptor beta chains given below trace back to one sample, sequenced in a study of identical twins. TCRdb passed the 5' RACE reads through MiXCR, listing each CDR3 protein once. The sample contains under 300,000 distinct CDR3 sequences, about 13% of which appear only once. This same sample was also part of a study on yellow fever vaccine responses in identical twins.

Sequencing was carried out using memory (CD45RO+) T cells sorted from blood. The receptor set was obtained from a woman between 18 and 29 years old in good health.

This clonotype was seen ten or more times. The V call is TRBV7-8, the J call TRBJ2-7; 16 bases map to TRBD2. This CDR3 is 18 amino acids long. In germline, CDR1 is SGHVS, CDR2 FQNEAQ. Losses at the gene ends were 0 bases for V and 5 bases for J; bases not matched to a gene: 7. The CDR3 reads CASSLAVGTSGRGNEQYF. CDR3 in DNA: TGTGCCAGCAGCTTAGCGGTCGGGACTAGCGGGAGGGGCAACGAGCAGTACTTC.

This clonotype was counted between two and nine times. V gene TRBV7-9 combines with J gene TRBJ2-7; D call uncertain. CDR1 and CDR2 (germline): SEHNR, FQNEAQ (reference sequence). CDR3 length: 14 amino acids. The V end was cut by 3 bases, the J end by 4 bases, with 13 bases between. CDR3 DNA: TGTGCCAGCAGCTTCATAACGGGCCATTACGAGCAGTACTTC. Amino acid sequence: CASSFITGHYEQYF.

The chain recombines TRBV5-1 with TRBJ1-1; TRBD1 is a possible D gene (6 bases). This CDR3 is 17 amino acids long. The germline gives CDR1 SGHRS, CDR2 YFSETQ. The ends were cut back, 5 bases at V and 1 base at J, with 21 bases in the middle. In DNA, the CDR3 is TGCGCCAGCAGTCCCCGAGGGGGGGCGTGGGGGAACACTGAAGCTTTCTTT. Amino acid sequence: CASSPRGGAWGNTEAFF.

The chain uses TRBV20-1 and TRBJ1-1, with D perhaps TRBD1 (5 bases). The germline V gene has CDR1 DFQATT and CDR2 SNEGSKA (reference sequence). V shed 1 base and J shed 5 bases, with 32 bases lying between them. The CDR3 length is 20 residues. Written as DNA, the CDR3 is TGCAGTGCTAGAGTGAGCCCGAAGGGATACCGTTGGGACGCAAAAACTGAAGCTTTCTTT. It codes for CSARVSPKGYRWDAKTEAFF.

V gene TRBV6-2 or TRBV6-3 combines with J gene TRBJ1-2; the D is unclear. The CDR3 has 13 amino acids. The germline gives CDR1 MNHEY, CDR2 SVGEGT. The V end was cut by 4 bases, the J end by 5 bases, with 11 bases between. CDR3 in DNA: TGTGCCAGCAGTTCTGAGGCTATATATGGCTACACCTTC. This encodes CASSSEAIYGYTF.

This chain connects TRBV9 to TRBJ2-2; 9 positions match TRBD2. CDR1 and CDR2 (germline): SGDLS, YYNGEE. V was pared by 0 bases and J by 6 bases, with 3 bases of the junction left unmatched. This CDR3 contains 15 residues. The CDR3 coding sequence is TGTGCCAGCAGCGTAGGCGGGGGGGCCCCCGGGGAGCTGTTTTTT. This encodes CASSVGGGAPGELFF.

The chain employs TRBV28 and TRBJ2-1; TRBD2 aligns across 7 bases. The CDR3 is made up of 16 amino acids. The germline CDR1 and CDR2 sequences are MDHEN and SYDVKM. V shed 5 bases and J 3 bases; nucleotides not matched to a gene: 10. The CDR3 spells CASSPQTSLLYNEQFF. The CDR3 coding sequence is TGTGCCAGCAGTCCTCAGACTAGCCTCCTCTACAATGAGCAGTTCTTC.

This clonotype was observed a handful of times. The chain uses TRBV4-2 and TRBJ2-1; D not certain. The germline V and J ends were trimmed by 0 bases and 6 bases, with 12 bases remaining between them. Germline values: CDR1 LGHNA, CDR2 YNFKEQ. The CDR3 runs 15 residues. CDR3 loop: CASSQDISLPNEQFF. The DNA of the CDR3 is TGTGCCAGCAGCCAAGATATCTCTTTGCCCAATGAGCAGTTCTTC.

This clonotype came up many times. This chain uses TRBV12-3 or TRBV12-4 with TRBJ2-1; perhaps TRBD1 as D (5 bases). The CDR3 runs 15 residues. V was pared by 2 bases and J by 6 bases, with 14 bases between. The CDR3 is CASSLMGRVSNEQFF. The CDR3 DNA reads as TGTGCCAGCAGTTTAATGGGCAGGGTGTCCAATGAGCAGTTCTTC.

The rearrangement links TRBV7-9 to TRBJ2-1; unclear D gene. V lost 11 bases and J 1 base, leaving 12 bases between the germline ends. This CDR3 has 13 amino acids. CDR1 is SEHNR, CDR2 FQNEAQ, per germline (reference sequence). The CDR3 loop is CADEEGSYNEQFF. Here the CDR3 DNA reads TGTGCCGACGAGGAAGGGTCCTACAATGAGCAGTTCTTC.

This clonotype has more than one count but fewer than ten. The V gene is TRBV7-9, the J gene TRBJ1-5, with D unclear. This CDR3 spans 15 amino acids. Trimming removed 1 base at V and 4 bases at J, with 11 bases between. CDR1 and CDR2 from the germline V gene are SEHNR and FQNEAQ (reference sequence). The CDR3 coding sequence is TGTGCCAGCAGCTTAGATTCGGGGTTGAATCAGCCCCAGCATTTT. Encoded protein: CASSLDSGLNQPQHF. Combining the CDR3 with reference TRBV7-9 and TRBJ1-5 gives the whole variable domain DTGVSQNPRHKITKRGQNVTFRCDPISEHNRLYWYRQTLGQGPEFLTYFQNEAQLEKSRLLSDRFSAERPKGSFSTLEIQRTEQGDSAMYLCASSLDSGLNQPQHFGDGTRLSIL.

V and J are TRBV20-1 and TRBJ2-7; 7 bases line up with TRBD2. V lost 6 bases to trimming and J lost 6 bases; unmatched junction nucleotides: 14. The CDR3 is 14 residues long. Looked up from germline, CDR1 is DFQATT and CDR2 is SNEGSKA (reference sequence). The CDR3 loop is CSAPPRLAESEQYF. The CDR3 coding sequence is TGCAGTGCCCCCCCGCGACTAGCCGAGAGCGAGCAGTACTTC.

The table lists this clonotype with a few counts. The genes are TRBV6-2 or TRBV6-3 and TRBJ1-1, with D perhaps TRBD1 (6 bases). The CDR3 length is 11 residues. Germline V gene sequence: CDR1 MNHEY, CDR2 SVGEGT. Trimming stripped 5 bases from V and 6 bases from J, with 7 bases between. CDR3 sequence: CASSRTAEAFF. The CDR3 region has the DNA TGTGCCAGCAGTCGGACAGCTGAAGCTTTCTTT.

This clonotype was observed a few times. The chain links TRBV28 to TRBJ1-1; possibly TRBD1 for D (5 bases). Trimming cost V 6 bases and J 1 base, with 12 bases left between them. CDR1 MDHEN and CDR2 SYDVKM come from the germline V gene. The CDR3 covers 14 residues. In DNA form, the CDR3 reads TGTGCCAGCAGCGAGGGGAGAAAGAACACTGAAGCTTTCTTT. It translates to CASSEGRKNTEAFF.

This clonotype was observed a few times. The V gene is TRBV6-1, the J gene TRBJ1-5; the D gene is possibly TRBD1 (5 bases). The CDR3 has 14 amino acids. Germline-derived CDR1 and CDR2 are MNHNS and SASEGT. Trimming took off 8 bases at V and 3 bases at J, with 14 bases between the two ends. The CDR3: CASRTWGDNQPQHF. In DNA form, the CDR3 reads TGTGCCAGCCGGACATGGGGCGACAATCAGCCCCAGCATTTT.

This clonotype was detected a few times. V and J are TRBV20-1 and TRBJ1-3; D gene uncertain. Trimming pared 5 bases from V and 4 bases from J, leaving 6 bases between. This CDR3 is built from 11 residues. Germline-derived CDR1 and CDR2 are DFQATT and SNEGSKA (reference sequence). The CDR3 is CSAAQGNTIYF. Here the CDR3 DNA reads TGCAGTGCTGCCCAGGGAAACACCATATATTTT.

This clonotype showed up many times. V usage is TRBV12-3 or TRBV12-4 and J usage is TRBJ2-3; D remains unclear. V was clipped by 1 base and J by 7 bases, with 12 bases between them. This CDR3 is 14 amino acids long. CDR3 loop: CASSLDPGANTQYF. CDR3 DNA sequence: TGTGCCAGCAGTTTAGACCCTGGTGCGAATACGCAGTATTTT.

This clonotype came up a few times. The chain recombines TRBV20-1 with TRBJ2-5; unclear D gene. The V gene lost 1 base and the J gene lost 9 bases, with 12 bases spanning the gap. The CDR3 runs to 12 residues. Germline V gene sequence: CDR1 DFQATT, CDR2 SNEGSKA (reference sequence). The CDR3 is CSARVTQAAQYF. In DNA form, the CDR3 reads TGCAGTGCTAGAGTTACGCAGGCGGCCCAGTACTTC.

This clonotype was counted only a few times. The rearrangement uses TRBV20-1 and TRBJ2-2, with D possibly being TRBD1 (5 bases). Germline V lookup: CDR1 DFQATT, CDR2 SNEGSKA (reference sequence). Trimming stripped 1 base from V and 4 bases from J, with 10 bases between. The CDR3 sequence is 14 residues long. CDR3 sequence reads: CSARVIGVTGELFF. The CDR3 bases are TGCAGTGCTAGAGTTATAGGGGTCACCGGGGAGCTGTTTTTT.

This clonotype was detected many times. The genes are TRBV15 and TRBJ2-5, with TRBD1 matching over 8 bases. This CDR3 is built from 17 residues. Per germline, CDR1 LNHNV and CDR2 YYDKDF (reference sequence). Germline trimming cut 4 bases from V and 3 bases from J; bases unmatched to any gene: 13. The CDR3 bases are TGTGCCACCAGCATGCTGACAGGGGCGAAAGCAAAAGAGACCCAGTACTTC. This encodes CATSMLTGAKAKETQYF.

This chain uses TRBV2 with TRBJ2-5; D assignment may be TRBD1 or TRBD2 (5 bases each). Germline-derived CDR1 and CDR2 are SNHLY and FYNNEI. This CDR3 has 14 residues. Trimming removed 4 bases from V and 5 bases from J, with 14 bases in between. CDR3 DNA sequence: TGTGCCAGCAGTGTCCAGGGCGGGTTGGAGACCCAGTACTTC. Encoded protein: CASSVQGGLETQYF. The complete variable domain, with remaining parts taken from reference TRBV2 and TRBJ2-5, reads EPEVTQTPSHQVTQMGQEVILRCVPISNHLYFYWYRQILGQKVEFLVSFYNNEISEKSEIFDDQFSVERPDGSNFTLKIRSTKLEDSAMYFCASSVQGGLETQYFGPGTRLLVL.

The CDR3 spells CASSLGFVAGFGDTQYF. CDR3 nucleotide sequence: TGCGCCAGCAGCTTGGGATTCGTAGCGGGGTTTGGAGATACGCAGTATTTT. V and J are TRBV5-1 and TRBJ2-3; 8 positions match TRBD2. The CDR3 loop spans 17 amino acids. After removal of 0 bases from V and 5 bases from J, the junction contained 11 bases not matched to a gene. The germline gives CDR1 SGHRS, CDR2 YFSETQ.

This clonotype was seen a few times. The chain joins TRBV6-1 to TRBJ2-7; a possible D gene is TRBD1 (5 bases). The CDR3 consists of 12 residues. Germline V gene data show CDR1 as MNHNS and CDR2 as SASEGT. Between the trimmed V and J ends, which lost 7 bases and 3 bases, there was a span of 10 bases. CDR3 in DNA: TGTGCCAGCACTAGACAGTTCTACGAGCAGTACTTC. Protein product: CASTRQFYEQYF.

The V gene is TRBV7-8, the J gene TRBJ2-1; the D is unclear. Per germline, CDR1 SGHVS and CDR2 FQNEAQ. The CDR3 loop spans 13 amino acids. With 7 bases removed from V and 10 bases from J, the gap between germline ends came to 17 bases. As DNA, the CDR3 is TGTGCCAGCACCGAAGACGGTATTAAGGAGCAGTTCTTC. Translated, it gives CASTEDGIKEQFF.

The V call is TRBV7-9, the J call TRBJ2-5; TRBD2 matches 9 bases. The germline CDR1 and CDR2 sequences are SEHNR and FQNEAQ (reference sequence). J lost 3 bases, V lost 4 bases, and 6 bases had no gene match. The CDR3 runs 15 residues. The CDR3 bases are TGTGCCAGCAGCTCGGGGGGACTAGCTGAAGAGACCCAGTACTTC. Translation gives CASSSGGLAEETQYF.

The CDR3 region is CASRRATDTQYF. The CDR3 DNA follows: TGCGCCAGCAGAAGGGCGACAGATACGCAGTATTTT. This chain uses TRBV5-1 with TRBJ2-3, with no clear D. Germline values: CDR1 SGHRS, CDR2 YFSETQ. Trimming shortened V by 5 bases and J by 3 bases, and 7 bases separated the two germline ends. The CDR3 loop spans 12 amino acids.